This T cell receptor (beta chain) stems from a study of PD-1 blockade in classical Hodgkin lymphoma. Study-wide results and caveats: Repertoire differences have undefined causes, possibly disease activity or prior therapy. Healthy donors reportedly exceeded newly diagnosed patients in baseline TCR diversity.

Trimming pared 5 bases from V and 5 bases from J, leaving 12 bases between. CDR1 is SGHNT, CDR2 YYREEE, per germline (reference sequence). The CDR3 has 13 amino acids. Time point described: newly diagnosed, previously untreated cHL patient sample. Thawed PBMCs yielded CD4+ T cells through magnetic negative selection. Newly diagnosed classical Hodgkin lymphoma PBMCs, still untreated, provided the comparison samples. Measured with immunoSEQ multiplex PCR; TCRdb has only the in-frame clones, and not every one. Seen here are 25,000 to 30,000 clones, roughly 90% observed once, and the top ten hold 0.35%. As to this clone: Its antigen is currently unknown.

The TCR comes from a human donor with classical Hodgkin lymphoma. This chain connects TRBV5-4 to TRBJ2-3; the D is unclear. The sequenced sample consisted of CD4+ T cells from blood. The CDR3 sequence is CASRGGVGDTQYF. The CDR3 DNA is TGTGCCAGCAGGGGTGGGGTGGGAGATACGCAGTATTTT.